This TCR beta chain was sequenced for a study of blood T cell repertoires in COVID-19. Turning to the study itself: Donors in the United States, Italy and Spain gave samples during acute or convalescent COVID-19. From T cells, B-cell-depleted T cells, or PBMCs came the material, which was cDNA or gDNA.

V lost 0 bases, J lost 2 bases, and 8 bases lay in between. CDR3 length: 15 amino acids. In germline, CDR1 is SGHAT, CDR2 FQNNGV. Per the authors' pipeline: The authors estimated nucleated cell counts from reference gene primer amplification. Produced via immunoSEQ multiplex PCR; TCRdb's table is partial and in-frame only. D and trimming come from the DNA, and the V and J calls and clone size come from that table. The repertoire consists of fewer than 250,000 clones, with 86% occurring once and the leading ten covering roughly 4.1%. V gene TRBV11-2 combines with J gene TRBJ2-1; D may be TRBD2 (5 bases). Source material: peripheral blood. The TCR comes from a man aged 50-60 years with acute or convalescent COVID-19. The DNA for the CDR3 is TGTGCCAGCAGCTTAGAAGGGAGTCCCTACAATGAGCAGTTCTTC. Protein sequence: CASSLEGSPYNEQFF.